This T cell receptor (beta chain) is from a study of low-dose radiotherapy and immunotherapy resistance in tumors. Whole-study context: The patients were given nivolumab 240 mg every two weeks and ipilimumab 1 mg/kg every six weeks, through an intravenous route. On a schedule of every two weeks, intravenous cyclophosphamide at a dose of 200 mg/m2 was delivered one day before each radiation and immunotherapy administration.

Gene-specific TRAV and TRBV primers were used for first-strand cDNA, covering alpha and beta chains. With a V-primer adapter and a constant-region primer, TCRs were amplified for approximately 19 PCR cycles. The isolated mRNA underwent amplification through in vitro transcription. TCRdb itself ran the reads through MiXCR, one entry per CDR3 protein. The sample holds about 10,000 distinct CDR3 sequences, approximately 55% seen once. It was nivolumab, ipilimumab, aspirin, low-dose cyclophosphamide and low-dose radiotherapy that donors received. V lost 1 base and J 0 bases, leaving 13 bases between the germline ends. In germline, CDR1 is DFQATT, CDR2 SNEGSKA (reference sequence). The CDR3 has 16 residues.

J is TRBJ1-3 and V is TRBV20-1, with D tentatively TRBD1 (6 bases). The TCR originated in a human donor with advanced metastatic prostate, ovarian, gallbladder or colorectal cancer (not recorded which). This table probably holds off-target reads from a library built for another chain. The CDR3 reads CSARGGGIASGNTIYF. The CDR3 DNA reads as TGCAGTGCTAGAGGGGGGGGCATCGCCTCTGGAAACACCATATATTTT.